What follows is one TCR beta chain and its context. A second PCR, run for about 7 to 11 cycles, used a sample-barcoded 5' primer plus a J-beta primer mix. Every cDNA molecule bore a tag from a template-switch adaptor containing 12 random nucleotides. TCRdb passed the 5' RACE reads through MiXCR, listing each CDR3 protein once. This table has about 1.5 million distinct CDR3 sequences, approximately 42% appearing once. These data belong to a study of blood T cells in healthy people across ages. Study in general: In model experiments, template switching was able to capture about one barcoded beta molecule for every two T cells that were present.

The authors extracted at least 5.5 micrograms of total RNA per sample. The CDR3 runs to 15 residues. Germline V gene lookup returns CDR1 MNHEY and CDR2 SMNVEV (reference sequence). V was cut by 5 bases and J by 0 bases, with 12 bases left in between. The sequence was collected from a woman aged 18-35 years in good health. The source material was blood. The rearrangement uses TRBV27 and TRBJ2-3; D is possibly TRBD2 (5 bases). Written as DNA, the CDR3 is TGTGCCAGCAGTCCACGGACTCCTAGCACAGATACGCAGTATTTT. Protein: CASSPRTPSTDTQYF.